This T cell receptor beta chain was captured in a study of T-cell reconstitution after alpha-beta-depleted transplantation in children. A library of TCRbeta sequences, prepared with unique molecular identifiers, was generated. Via MiXCR, TCRdb re-called the PCR reads, giving one row per CDR3 protein. The table includes 700,000 or so distinct CDR3 sequences, around 12% detected once. This clonotype was counted at least ten times. J lost 5 bases, V lost 2 bases, and 6 bases had no gene match. The CDR3 sequence is 13 residues long. The V gene's germline CDR1 is SQVTM and CDR2 ANQGSEA. This rearrangement joins TRBV29-1 to TRBJ2-7, with 7 bases lining up with TRBD1. The sample consisted of PBMCs, taken before TCRalphabeta/CD19-depleted stem cell transplant. The receptor comes from a girl aged 2 to 10 with congenital amegakaryocytic thrombocytopenia, due to receive a stem cell transplant. The CDR3: CSVERQGRDEQYF. For the CDR3, the DNA is TGCAGCGTTGAAAGACAGGGTCGGGACGAGCAGTACTTC.